A single sample is the source of the 6 T cell receptor beta chains below, sequenced in a study of OX40 agonist ivuxolimab in advanced cancers. Assay: immunoSEQ multiplex PCR; the TCRdb copy retains only in-frame clones and omits some. The sample holds about 44,000 clones, just under 95% seen once. The source material was CD4+ or CD8+ T cells sorted from blood, sampled in a trial of the OX40 agonist ivuxolimab. Every receptor here comes from an adult with an advanced solid tumor such as melanoma, head and neck, liver or kidney cancer.

A single count supports this clone. The chain combines TRBV9 with TRBJ2-3; D is possibly TRBD2 (5 bases). V lost 2 bases, J lost 3 bases, and 13 bases lay in between. Germline V gene lookup returns CDR1 SGDLS and CDR2 YYNGEE. There are 15 residues in the CDR3. The CDR3 region is CASSVWGAGTDTQYF. In DNA form, the CDR3 reads TGTGCCAGCAGCGTGTGGGGAGCTGGGACAGATACGCAGTATTTT.

This sequence joins TRBV7-9 and TRBJ2-2, with 11 bases lining up with TRBD1. The CDR3 has 15 residues. Germline CDR1 and CDR2: SEHNR and FQNEAQ (reference sequence). The CDR3 region is CVDLPGQGASGELFF. For the CDR3, the DNA is TGTGTCGACCTCCCCGGACAGGGGGCATCCGGGGAGCTGTTTTTT.

This chain connects TRBV2 to TRBJ2-7, with D tentatively TRBD1 or TRBD2 (6 bases each). V lost 6 bases and J lost 0, with 12 bases in between. The CDR3 is 14 residues long. The germline gives CDR1 SNHLY, CDR2 FYNNEI. The CDR3 DNA is TGTGCCAGCAGGACACAGGGACTCTCCTACGAGCAGTACTTC. Amino acids: CASRTQGLSYEQYF.

The chain couples TRBV11-2 to TRBJ2-2; D not resolved. CDR1 SGHAT and CDR2 FQNNGV come from the germline V gene. V was pared by 8 bases and J by 4 bases, with 11 bases between. The CDR3 sequence is 13 residues long. The CDR3 protein is CASLGGGTGELFF. The CDR3 coding sequence is TGTGCCAGCTTGGGTGGCGGCACCGGGGAGCTGTTTTTT.

Comment on this clone: The same CDR3 also results from other DNA sequences found in this sample. The chain joins TRBV2 to TRBJ2-1, with D possibly matching TRBD2 (5 bases). The V gene's germline CDR1 is SNHLY and CDR2 FYNNEI. This CDR3 region has 16 residues. Trimming took off 4 bases at V and 7 bases at J, with 20 bases between the two ends. The CDR3 loop is CASSGEEVVPTNEQFF. CDR3 nucleotides: TGTGCCAGCAGTGGAGAGGAGGTAGTTCCAACGAATGAGCAGTTCTTC.

The J gene is TRBJ2-5, the V gene TRBV7-9; 10 nucleotides align to TRBD1. CDR1 and CDR2 (germline): SEHNR, FQNEAQ (reference sequence). This CDR3 spans 16 amino acids. With 8 bases clipped from V and 9 bases from J, the junction kept 18 bases outside the gene matches. The CDR3 here is CASSLTGGTGAGAQYF. Here the CDR3 DNA reads TGTGCCAGCTCCCTCACGGGTGGGACAGGGGCCGGGGCCCAGTACTTC.